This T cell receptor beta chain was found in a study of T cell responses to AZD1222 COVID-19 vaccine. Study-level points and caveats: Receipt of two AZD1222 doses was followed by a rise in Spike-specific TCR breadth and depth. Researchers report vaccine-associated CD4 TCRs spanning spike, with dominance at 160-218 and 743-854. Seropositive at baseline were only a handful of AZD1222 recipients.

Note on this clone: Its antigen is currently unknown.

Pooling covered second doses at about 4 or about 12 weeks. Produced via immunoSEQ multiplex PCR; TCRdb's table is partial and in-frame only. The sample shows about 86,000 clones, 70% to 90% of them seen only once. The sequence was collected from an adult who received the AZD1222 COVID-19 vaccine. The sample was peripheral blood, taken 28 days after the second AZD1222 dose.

The CDR3 spells CASRTSGEGQFF. The CDR3, as DNA: TGTGCCAGCAGGACTAGCGGAGAAGGGCAGTTCTTC. The V call is TRBV3-1 (or the pseudogene TRBV3-2), the J call TRBJ2-1; 9 positions agree with TRBD2. Per the germline V gene, CDR1 is LGHDT and CDR2 is YNNKEL (reference sequence). The CDR3 is 12 residues long. The V segment lost 6 bases and the J segment 12 bases; nucleotides outside the gene matches: 6.